A selection of T cell receptor beta chains follows, all from one sample in a study of CD8+ T cells in alopecia areata. Sequencing was performed with immunoSEQ multiplex PCR; in TCRdb, only in-frame clones are kept and a portion is missing. Of about 19,000 clones in the sample, 59% were seen once. The sequencing used skin, collected at week 4, from a patient treated with tofacitinib. These TCRs come from a human donor with alopecia areata. CDR3s include the opening cysteine and the closing phenylalanine or tryptophan. Fields, in order: J gene, CDR3 length, V gene, D gene, clone size, CDR3 DNA, CDR3 protein. A D gene is named only where the DNA matches it firmly. Clone size is not always given. Where it is, it says once, few, many or a class for expanded clones.

j_gene: TRBJ2-2; len: 13; v_gene: TRBV19; d_gene: -; abundance: few; CDR3nt: TGTGCCAGTAGTACTAGGGTCGCCGGGGAGCTGTTTTTT; CDR3aa: CASSTRVAGELFF
j_gene: TRBJ2-7; len: 17; v_gene: TRBV4-2; d_gene: TRBD1; abundance: -; CDR3nt: TGTGCCAGCAGCCAAGACCCCAGGACAGGTGGCACCTACGAGCAGTACTTC; CDR3aa: CASSQDPRTGGTYEQYF
j_gene: TRBJ2-3; len: 16; v_gene: TRBV7-2; d_gene: TRBD2; abundance: few; CDR3nt: TGTGCCAGCAGCCTCAGACTAGCGGGGCTACCAGATACGCAGTATTTT; CDR3aa: CASSLRLAGLPDTQYF
j_gene: TRBJ1-2; len: 18; v_gene: TRBV12-5; d_gene: -; abundance: -; CDR3nt: TGTGCTAGTGGTTCCCCCCTCGAGAAGTTAGCAGCTAACTATGGCTACACCTTC; CDR3aa: CASGSPLEKLAANYGYTF
j_gene: TRBJ2-7; len: 15; v_gene: TRBV4-2; d_gene: -; abundance: -; CDR3nt: TGTGCCAGCAGCCAAGATGTGGGGGGAATTGGCGAGCAGTACTTC; CDR3aa: CASSQDVGGIGEQYF
j_gene: TRBJ2-5; len: 17; v_gene: TRBV30; d_gene: TRBD2; abundance: once; CDR3nt: TGTGCCTGGAGTTTCGGGACTAGCGGGGGGGCCGGAGAGACCCAGTACTTC; CDR3aa: CAWSFGTSGGAGETQYF
j_gene: TRBJ1-1; len: 14; v_gene: TRBV7-8; d_gene: -; abundance: -; CDR3nt: TGTGCCAGCAGCTTCGGGATAGCCGGAACTGAAGCTTTCTTT; CDR3aa: CASSFGIAGTEAFF
j_gene: TRBJ2-7; len: 13; v_gene: TRBV7-9; d_gene: -; abundance: -; CDR3nt: TGTGCCAGCAGCAACGCAGGAGGCTACGAGCAGTACTTC; CDR3aa: CASSNAGGYEQYF
j_gene: TRBJ1-5; len: 11; v_gene: TRBV2; d_gene: -; abundance: few; CDR3nt: TGTGCCAGCGGGAGGGAACAGCCCCAGCATTTT; CDR3aa: CASGREQPQHF
j_gene: TRBJ1-5; len: 15; v_gene: TRBV28; d_gene: TRBD1; abundance: few; CDR3nt: TGTGCCAGCAGTAAGACAGGGGGAATAGGTCAGCCCCAGCATTTT; CDR3aa: CASSKTGGIGQPQHF
j_gene: TRBJ2-1; len: 16; v_gene: TRBV4-1; d_gene: -; abundance: -; CDR3nt: TGCGCCAGCAGCCAAGAAAGGGTTGTGAGGGTAAATGAGCAGTTCTTC; CDR3aa: CASSQERVVRVNEQFF
j_gene: TRBJ2-5; len: 16; v_gene: TRBV10-3; d_gene: TRBD1; abundance: -; CDR3nt: TGTGCCATCAGTGAGCCAACAGGGGACCCGAAAGAGACCCAGTACTTC; CDR3aa: CAISEPTGDPKETQYF
j_gene: TRBJ2-3; len: 14; v_gene: TRBV7-9; d_gene: -; abundance: once; CDR3nt: TGTGCCAGCAGCTTAGTGCTTGTCGGTGATACGCAGTATTTT; CDR3aa: CASSLVLVGDTQYF
j_gene: TRBJ2-5; len: 17; v_gene: TRBV30; d_gene: TRBD2; abundance: -; CDR3nt: TGTGCCTGGAGTGGCTCAAGCGGGGGGGCGGGGGAAGAGACCCAGTACTTC; CDR3aa: CAWSGSSGGAGEETQYF
j_gene: TRBJ1-5; len: 14; v_gene: TRBV7-2; d_gene: -; abundance: -; CDR3nt: TGTGCCAGCAGCTTAAGGCCCACCCCGGCGTTATGGCATTTT; CDR3aa: CASSLRPTPALWHF
j_gene: TRBJ2-3; len: 15; v_gene: TRBV9; d_gene: TRBD1; abundance: few; CDR3nt: TGTGCCAGCAGCCCCAGGGGGCAGGGGACGGATACGCAGTATTTT; CDR3aa: CASSPRGQGTDTQYF
j_gene: TRBJ1-5; len: 18; v_gene: TRBV4-1; d_gene: -; abundance: -; CDR3nt: TGCGCCAGCAGCCAAGTAGATATGGGGCTGATTCTCAATCAGCCCCAGCATTTT; CDR3aa: CASSQVDMGLILNQPQHF
j_gene: TRBJ2-5; len: 14; v_gene: TRBV6-1; d_gene: -; abundance: -; CDR3nt: TGTGCCAGCAGTCCGCGCATGGGGGAGGAGACCCAGTACTTC; CDR3aa: CASSPRMGEETQYF
j_gene: TRBJ1-5; len: 15; v_gene: TRBV19; d_gene: TRBD1; abundance: -; CDR3nt: TGTGCCAGTAGATCCGTCGACAGGGGTAATCAGCCCCAGCATTTT; CDR3aa: CASRSVDRGNQPQHF
j_gene: TRBJ2-1; len: 13; v_gene: TRBV7-9; d_gene: -; abundance: few; CDR3nt: TGTGCCAGCAGCTTGGGGGCCTCCATTCATCAGTTCTTC; CDR3aa: CASSLGASIHQFF
j_gene: TRBJ1-2; len: 14; v_gene: TRBV18; d_gene: -; abundance: few; CDR3nt: TGTGCCAGCTCACCACAGGGGGGGAACTATGGCTACACCTTC; CDR3aa: CASSPQGGNYGYTF
j_gene: TRBJ2-1; len: 15; v_gene: TRBV2; d_gene: TRBD2; abundance: few; CDR3nt: TGTGCCAGCAGTGAGGGACTAGCAGGGTACAATGAGCAGTTCTTC; CDR3aa: CASSEGLAGYNEQFF
j_gene: TRBJ2-3; len: 17; v_gene: TRBV7-2; d_gene: TRBD2; abundance: -; CDR3nt: TGTGCCAGCAGCACGACTAGCGGGGGGTCTAGCACAGATACGCAGTATTTT; CDR3aa: CASSTTSGGSSTDTQYF
j_gene: TRBJ2-4; len: 19; v_gene: TRBV6-1; d_gene: TRBD1; abundance: -; CDR3nt: TGTGCCAGCAGTGATCTGATGGACAGGGGATCCCATTCCAAAAACATTCAGTACTTC; CDR3aa: CASSDLMDRGSHSKNIQYF
j_gene: TRBJ2-3; len: 15; v_gene: TRBV6-5; d_gene: TRBD1; abundance: -; CDR3nt: TGTGCCAGCAGTTACTCGTCCAGGGGGACAGATACGCAGTATTTT; CDR3aa: CASSYSSRGTDTQYF
j_gene: TRBJ2-7; len: 13; v_gene: TRBV5-8; d_gene: -; abundance: -; CDR3nt: TGTGCCAGCAGCTCGCCGGACGCGAACGAGCAGTACTTC; CDR3aa: CASSSPDANEQYF
j_gene: TRBJ2-1; len: 15; v_gene: TRBV9; d_gene: TRBD1; abundance: once; CDR3nt: TGTGCCAGCAGCGCCACAGGGGGCTTGAACAATGAGCAGTTCTTC; CDR3aa: CASSATGGLNNEQFF
j_gene: TRBJ1-2; len: 12; v_gene: TRBV13; d_gene: -; abundance: -; CDR3nt: TGTGCCAGCAGCTTTGCGGGTGGCGGCTACACCTTC; CDR3aa: CASSFAGGGYTF
j_gene: TRBJ2-7; len: 14; v_gene: TRBV28; d_gene: -; abundance: few; CDR3nt: TGTGCCAGCAGTTTTGGAGGGGGTCTCTTCGAGCAGTACTTC; CDR3aa: CASSFGGGLFEQYF
j_gene: TRBJ2-7; len: 13; v_gene: TRBV18; d_gene: TRBD1; abundance: -; CDR3nt: TGTGCCAGCTCACCAACAGGGGGGTACGAGCAGTACTTC; CDR3aa: CASSPTGGYEQYF
j_gene: TRBJ2-7; len: 14; v_gene: TRBV6-6; d_gene: -; abundance: few; CDR3nt: TGTGCCAGCAGTAATATAGGGATCTCCTACGAGCAGTACTTC; CDR3aa: CASSNIGISYEQYF
j_gene: TRBJ1-5; len: 14; v_gene: TRBV7-9; d_gene: -; abundance: -; CDR3nt: TGTGCCAGCAGCGTTCAGAGTAGCAATCAGCCCCAGCATTTT; CDR3aa: CASSVQSSNQPQHF
j_gene: TRBJ2-1; len: 11; v_gene: TRBV20-1; d_gene: -; abundance: -; CDR3nt: TGCAGTGCTAGGCAACTTAATGAGCAGTTCTTC; CDR3aa: CSARQLNEQFF
j_gene: TRBJ2-1; len: 13; v_gene: TRBV29-1; d_gene: -; abundance: -; CDR3nt: TGCAGCGTTGCTGGACAGATACACAATGAGCAGTTCTTC; CDR3aa: CSVAGQIHNEQFF
j_gene: TRBJ1-1; len: 15; v_gene: TRBV2; d_gene: TRBD1; abundance: few; CDR3nt: TGTGCCAGCAGTGAAAGGGACAGGGTGGACACTGAAGCTTTCTTT; CDR3aa: CASSERDRVDTEAFF
j_gene: TRBJ1-1; len: 16; v_gene: TRBV7-3; d_gene: TRBD1; abundance: -; CDR3nt: TGTGCCAGCAGCCCCGGACAGGGGGTCGGGGGAACTGAAGCCTTCTTT; CDR3aa: CASSPGQGVGGTEAFF
j_gene: TRBJ2-7; len: 14; v_gene: TRBV5-1; d_gene: -; abundance: once; CDR3nt: TGCGCCAGCAGCTTGGAGGCTCCGCCTTACGAGCAGTACTTC; CDR3aa: CASSLEAPPYEQYF
j_gene: TRBJ2-4; len: 15; v_gene: TRBV7-2; d_gene: -; abundance: -; CDR3nt: TGTGCCAGCAGCTTAAAAGTTCTGACCAAAAACATTCAGTACTTC; CDR3aa: CASSLKVLTKNIQYF
j_gene: TRBJ1-5; len: 15; v_gene: TRBV28; d_gene: -; abundance: -; CDR3nt: TGTGCCAGCAGTTTAGGGGGGGGAGGCAATCAGCCCCAGCATTTT; CDR3aa: CASSLGGGGNQPQHF
j_gene: TRBJ2-3; len: 18; v_gene: TRBV7-3; d_gene: -; abundance: medium-sized; CDR3nt: TGTGCCAGCAGCCGCCTCAGGCCAGGTAGCGGCCGCACAGATACGCAGTATTTT; CDR3aa: CASSRLRPGSGRTDTQYF
j_gene: TRBJ1-1; len: 14; v_gene: TRBV19; d_gene: TRBD1; abundance: -; CDR3nt: TGTGCCAGTAGTATGGGACAGGGGAACACTGAAGCTTTCTTT; CDR3aa: CASSMGQGNTEAFF
j_gene: TRBJ2-7; len: 14; v_gene: TRBV27; d_gene: -; abundance: -; CDR3nt: TGTGCCAGCAGCACCGGGACGGGGAACTACGAGCAGTACTTC; CDR3aa: CASSTGTGNYEQYF
j_gene: TRBJ1-1; len: 16; v_gene: TRBV5-1; d_gene: -; abundance: -; CDR3nt: TGCGCCAGCAGCCTGGCTAGGGGACCGACGAACACTGAAGCTTTCTTT; CDR3aa: CASSLARGPTNTEAFF
j_gene: TRBJ1-1; len: 16; v_gene: TRBV4-3; d_gene: -; abundance: few; CDR3nt: TGCGCCAGCAGCCAAGAGGGGGGGAAGCGTGACACTGAAGCTTTCTTT; CDR3aa: CASSQEGGKRDTEAFF
j_gene: TRBJ1-4; len: 14; v_gene: TRBV6-5; d_gene: -; abundance: large; CDR3nt: TGTGCCAGCAGTTACTCCGTAGGGGATGAAAAACTGTTTTTT; CDR3aa: CASSYSVGDEKLFF
j_gene: TRBJ1-2; len: 14; v_gene: TRBV5-6; d_gene: -; abundance: -; CDR3nt: TGTGCCAGCAACAACCTCGATGGGACGTATGGCTACACCTTC; CDR3aa: CASNNLDGTYGYTF
j_gene: TRBJ2-5; len: 16; v_gene: TRBV6-6; d_gene: TRBD1; abundance: few; CDR3nt: TGTGCCAGCAGTTACGGGAGGACAGGGGGCAAAGAGACCCAGTACTTC; CDR3aa: CASSYGRTGGKETQYF
j_gene: TRBJ2-7; len: 14; v_gene: TRBV28; d_gene: -; abundance: -; CDR3nt: TGTGCCAGCAGTCTAGAGGACATGTCCTACGAGCAGTACTTC; CDR3aa: CASSLEDMSYEQYF
j_gene: TRBJ2-5; len: 12; v_gene: TRBV2; d_gene: -; abundance: -; CDR3nt: TGTGCCAGCAGCGGACTGGGAGAGACCCAGTACTTC; CDR3aa: CASSGLGETQYF
j_gene: TRBJ2-2; len: 14; v_gene: TRBV6-1; d_gene: TRBD1; abundance: -; CDR3nt: TGTGCCAGCAGACTTGACAGGGCCCGAGGTGGGCTGTTTTTT; CDR3aa: CASRLDRARGGLFF
j_gene: TRBJ1-2; len: 14; v_gene: TRBV4-1; d_gene: -; abundance: -; CDR3nt: TGCGCCAGCAGCCAAGGTTTTACGAACTATGGCTACACCTTC; CDR3aa: CASSQGFTNYGYTF
j_gene: TRBJ2-7; len: 13; v_gene: TRBV6-5; d_gene: -; abundance: -; CDR3nt: TGTGCCAGCAGTGAGTCACAGAATTACGAGCAGTACTTC; CDR3aa: CASSESQNYEQYF
j_gene: TRBJ1-5; len: 15; v_gene: TRBV9; d_gene: TRBD1; abundance: once; CDR3nt: TGTGCCAGCAGCGGAGACAGGGAGGGCAATCAGCCCCAGCATTTT; CDR3aa: CASSGDREGNQPQHF
j_gene: TRBJ2-2; len: 13; v_gene: TRBV7-2; d_gene: TRBD2; abundance: -; CDR3nt: TGTGCCAGCAGGGGCGGGGGCACCGGGGAGCTGTTTTTT; CDR3aa: CASRGGGTGELFF
j_gene: TRBJ1-6; len: 15; v_gene: TRBV13; d_gene: -; abundance: large; CDR3nt: TGTGCCAGCAGCTTGGGACAAAGACTCTCCTCACCCCTCCACTTT; CDR3aa: CASSLGQRLSSPLHF
j_gene: TRBJ1-1; len: 14; v_gene: TRBV7-9; d_gene: -; abundance: few; CDR3nt: TGTGCCAGCAGCTTAACTGGGGGAAACACTGAAGCTTTCTTT; CDR3aa: CASSLTGGNTEAFF
j_gene: TRBJ2-1; len: 16; v_gene: TRBV7-3; d_gene: -; abundance: -; CDR3nt: TGTGCCAGCAGCTTAGTTGGGGGGAACTCCTACAATGAGCAGTTCTTC; CDR3aa: CASSLVGGNSYNEQFF
j_gene: TRBJ2-6; len: 15; v_gene: TRBV7-9; d_gene: -; abundance: -; CDR3nt: TGTGCCAGCAGCTTAGACAGCTCTGGGGCCAACGTCCTGACTTTC; CDR3aa: CASSLDSSGANVLTF
j_gene: TRBJ1-1; len: 12; v_gene: TRBV5-1; d_gene: TRBD1; abundance: -; CDR3nt: TGCGCCTCCCGACAGGGGGGGACTGAAGCTTTCTTT; CDR3aa: CASRQGGTEAFF
j_gene: TRBJ2-7; len: 14; v_gene: TRBV7-2; d_gene: -; abundance: -; CDR3nt: TGTGCCAGCAGCTTAGGGGGAGATCGTAGAGAGCAGTACTTC; CDR3aa: CASSLGGDRREQYF